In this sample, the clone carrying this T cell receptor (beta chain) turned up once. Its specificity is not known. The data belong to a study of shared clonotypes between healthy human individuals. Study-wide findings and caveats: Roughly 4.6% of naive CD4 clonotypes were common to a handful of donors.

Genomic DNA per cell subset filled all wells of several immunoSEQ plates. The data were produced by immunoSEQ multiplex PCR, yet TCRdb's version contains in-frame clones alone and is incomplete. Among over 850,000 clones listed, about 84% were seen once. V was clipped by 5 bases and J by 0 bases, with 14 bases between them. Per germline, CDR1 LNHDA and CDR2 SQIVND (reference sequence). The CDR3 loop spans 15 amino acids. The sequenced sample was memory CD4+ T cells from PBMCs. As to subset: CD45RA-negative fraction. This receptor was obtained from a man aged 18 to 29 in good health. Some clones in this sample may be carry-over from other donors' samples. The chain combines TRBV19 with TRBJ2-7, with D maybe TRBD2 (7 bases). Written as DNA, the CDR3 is TGTGCCAGTAGTCCAGCGGGGACACGCTCCTACGAGCAGTACTTC. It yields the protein CASSPAGTRSYEQYF.